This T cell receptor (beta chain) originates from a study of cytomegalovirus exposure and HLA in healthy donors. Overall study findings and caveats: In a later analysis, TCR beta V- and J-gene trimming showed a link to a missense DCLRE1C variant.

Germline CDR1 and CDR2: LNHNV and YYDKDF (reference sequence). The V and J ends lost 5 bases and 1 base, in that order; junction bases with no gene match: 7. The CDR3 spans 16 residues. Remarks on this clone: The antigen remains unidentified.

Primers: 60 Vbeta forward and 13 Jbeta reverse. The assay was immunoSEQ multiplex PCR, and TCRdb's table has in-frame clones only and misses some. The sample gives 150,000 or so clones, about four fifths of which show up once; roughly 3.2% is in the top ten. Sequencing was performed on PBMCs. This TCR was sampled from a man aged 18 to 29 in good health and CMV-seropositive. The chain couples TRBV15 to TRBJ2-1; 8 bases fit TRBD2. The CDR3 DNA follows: TGTGCCACCAGCCCCGGGGGGGGACTGTCCTACAATGAGCAGTTCTTC. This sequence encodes CATSPGGGLSYNEQFF.